This TCR beta chain was retrieved from a study of T cell repertoires in cytomegalovirus infection. Study at large: It can be stated that public TCR beta signatures indicated CMV infection as well as a matching HLA type. General observations from the study: It was HLA-C-restricted CMV-specific TCR beta clonotypes that dominated the response ex vivo. Summed public TCR beta family frequency identified CMV carriers bearing the relevant HLA.

This clonotype was detected a few times. Its antigen remains unknown. TCRdb redid the calling of the reads with MiXCR, one entry per CDR3 protein. Of 450,000 to 650,000 distinct CDR3 sequences in the sample, around 40% were seen once. The CDR3 runs to 12 residues. Deletions cut 3 bases from V and 4 bases from J, with 7 bases between. Germline V gene sequence: CDR1 SGHTA, CDR2 FQGNSA. The gene calls are TRBV7-2 and TRBJ2-7; D is uncertain. The source material was cultured PBMCs, sampled from culture after CMV antigen stimulation. This clonotype originated in a human donor in good health (CMV status not recorded). Some clones in this sample may be carry-over from other donors' samples. The chain's CDR3 is CASSFDLYEQYF. The CDR3 nucleotides are TGTGCCAGCAGCTTTGACCTTTACGAGCAGTACTTC.